One and the same sample provided the 2 T cell receptor beta chains below, sequenced in a study of T cells in Graves' hyperthyroidism and ophthalmopathy. Amplification targeted TCR beta CDR3 regions from RNA transcripts. Initially, a first-round RT-PCR of the TCR CDR3 employed the HTBI primer set. From the multiplex PCR reads, TCRdb called clonotypes with MiXCR, one entry per CDR3 protein. The data contain roughly 560,000 distinct CDR3 sequences, 14% to 15% of them singletons. Source material: blood. The receptors were sampled from a woman in her forties with Graves' ophthalmopathy.

In this sample, this clonotype turned up many times. The V call is TRBV28, the J call TRBJ2-2, with 9 bases that match TRBD2. The germline gives CDR1 MDHEN, CDR2 SYDVKM. This CDR3 is built from 16 residues. V shed 3 bases and J 0 bases; nucleotides not matched to a gene: 2. The CDR3 DNA sequence: TGTGCCAGCAGTTTTCTAGCGGGGACGAACACCGGGGAGCTGTTTTTT. Encoded protein: CASSFLAGTNTGELFF.

Turning to this clonotype: The missing conserved phenylalanine or tryptophan at the end of this CDR3 makes a read error likely. The chain couples TRBV30 to TRBJ1-5; D might be TRBD1 (5 bases). The CDR3 extends over 14 amino acids. V shed 1 base and J shed 0 bases, with 7 bases lying between them. Germline CDR1 GTSNPN, CDR2 SVGIG (reference sequence). CDR3 loop: CAWSGGFSNQPQHS. CDR3 DNA: TGTGCCTGGAGTGGGGGGTTTAGCAATCAGCCCCAGCATTCT.